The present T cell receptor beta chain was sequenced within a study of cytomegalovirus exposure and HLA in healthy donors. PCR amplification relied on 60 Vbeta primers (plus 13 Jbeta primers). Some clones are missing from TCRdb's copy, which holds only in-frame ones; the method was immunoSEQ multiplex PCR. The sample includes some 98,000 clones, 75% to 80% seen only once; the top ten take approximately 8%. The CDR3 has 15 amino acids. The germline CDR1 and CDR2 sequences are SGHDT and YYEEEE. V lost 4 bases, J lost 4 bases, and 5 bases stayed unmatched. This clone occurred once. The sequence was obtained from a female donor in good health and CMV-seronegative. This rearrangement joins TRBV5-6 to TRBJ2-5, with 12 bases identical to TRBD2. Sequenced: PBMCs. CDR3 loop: CASSRRLAGAETQYF. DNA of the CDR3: TGTGCCAGCAGCCGCCGACTAGCGGGGGCAGAGACCCAGTACTTC.